The clone carrying this TCR beta chain was counted only a few times. Its antigen is unidentified. Germline V gene lookup returns CDR1 SGHTA and CDR2 FQGNSA. J lost 9 bases, V lost 5 bases, and 6 bases had no gene match. The CDR3 covers 14 residues. The data stem from a study of memory CD4+ T cells and cytomegalovirus serostatus. Turning to the study itself: Healthy Belgian adult donors included about 10 CMV-positive and some 24 CMV-negative people. General study findings and limits: CMV serostatus prediction reached median AUC roughly 0.95, or 0.91 with US-trained model.

The sort gate was single viable CD3+CD4+CD8-CD45RO+ cells for memory CD4+ T cells. Sequenced by immunoSEQ multiplex PCR; TCRdb stores in-frame clones only, minus some. The sample has 50,000 to 60,000 clones, 82% seen once; the top ten hold approximately 0.64%. This TCR came from an adult in good health and CMV-seronegative. Sequencing was done on a sample of memory CD4+ T cells from blood. The chain combines TRBV7-2 with TRBJ2-1, with 11 bases that match TRBD2. The CDR3 sequence: CASSLMTSGVEQFF. The CDR3 DNA reads TGTGCCAGCAGCCTTATGACTAGCGGGGTTGAGCAGTTCTTC.